These 29 T cell receptor beta chains were sequenced from one sample in a study of cytomegalovirus exposure and HLA in healthy donors. Both 60 Vbeta primers and 13 Jbeta primers went into the PCR. TCRdb keeps only in-frame clones here, not all; method: immunoSEQ multiplex PCR. The sample holds 55,000 to 85,000 clones, 80% to 90% seen once. The sample comprised PBMCs. These receptors originate from a woman between 25 and 40 years old in good health and CMV-seronegative.

This chain uses TRBV11-2 with TRBJ2-7; weak D call: TRBD1 (5 bases). The length of the CDR3 is 14 residues. Germline V gene lookup returns CDR1 SGHAT and CDR2 FQNNGV. V dropped 1 base and J dropped 5 bases, with 12 bases sitting between them. Written as DNA, the CDR3 is TGTGCCAGCAGCTTAGGGGGCCCAGGGAACGAGCAGTACTTC. It translates to CASSLGGPGNEQYF. Complete variable domain (other parts from reference TRBV11-2 and TRBJ2-7): EAGVAQSPRYKIIEKRQSVAFWCNPISGHATLYWYQQILGQGPKLLIQFQNNGVVDDSQLPKDRFSAERLKGVDSTLKIQPAKLEDSAVYLCASSLGGPGNEQYFGPGTRLTVT.

This chain links TRBV4-2 with TRBJ1-1; TRBD1 matches at 10 bases. The CDR3 has 16 amino acids. The ends lost 4 bases at V and 3 bases at J; junction bases unmatched: 8. Germline CDR1 is LGHNA and CDR2 is YNFKEQ. CDR3: CASSLRQGARDTEAFF. The CDR3 DNA reads as TGTGCCAGCAGCCTCCGACAGGGGGCCAGGGACACTGAAGCTTTCTTT.

V usage is TRBV6-1 and J usage is TRBJ1-6; TRBD1 aligns across 7 bases. This CDR3 is built from 14 residues. Germline V gives CDR1 MNHNS, CDR2 SASEGT. The V gene end was trimmed by 5 bases and the J gene end by 6 bases; junction bases not matched to a gene: 4. The CDR3 is CASSRDRVNSPLHF. The DNA for the CDR3 is TGTGCCAGCAGTAGGGACAGAGTTAATTCACCCCTCCACTTT.

V and J are TRBV10-2 and TRBJ2-1, with D hard to call. In germline, CDR1 is WSHSY, CDR2 SAAADI. V dropped 6 bases and J dropped 8 bases, with 8 bases sitting between them. The CDR3 consists of 11 residues. CDR3 bases: TGCGCCAGCAGGACTCTCCATGAGCAGTTCTTC. As protein: CASRTLHEQFF.

V usage is TRBV5-1 and J usage is TRBJ1-4, with D perhaps TRBD1 (5 bases). Germline assignment: CDR1 SGHRS and CDR2 YFSETQ. The CDR3 covers 15 residues. The V gene lost 1 base and the J gene lost 8 bases, with 15 bases spanning the gap. CDR3 sequence (DNA): TGCGCCAGCAGCTTGCGTGGGGCATACGAGGAAAAACTGTTTTTT. Protein: CASSLRGAYEEKLFF.

The chain joins TRBV6-5 to TRBJ1-5; perhaps TRBD1 as D (5 bases). The V gene lost 6 bases and the J gene lost 0 bases, with 12 bases spanning the gap. The CDR3 runs 15 residues. CDR1 MNHEY and CDR2 SVGAGI come from the germline V gene. The CDR3 loop reads CASRRQGSSNQPQHF. In DNA, the CDR3 is TGTGCCAGCAGGAGGCAGGGCAGTAGCAATCAGCCCCAGCATTTT.

In its sample, this clone was seen a few times. The chain employs TRBV6-6 and TRBJ2-7; 7 nucleotides align to TRBD2. The trim removed 2 bases at V and 0 bases at J, leaving 4 bases unmatched. Looked up from germline, CDR1 is MNHNY and CDR2 is SVGAGI (reference sequence). The CDR3 extends over 15 amino acids. In nucleotides, the CDR3 is TGTGCCAGCAGTTACGCGGGAGCCAGCTCCTACGAGCAGTACTTC. Amino acids: CASSYAGASSYEQYF.

V is TRBV19 and J is TRBJ2-2, with D maybe TRBD2 (7 bases). The CDR3 extends over 14 amino acids. The V gene's germline CDR1 is LNHDA and CDR2 SQIVND (reference sequence). V was cut by 6 bases and J by 7 bases, with 15 bases left in between. The CDR3 sequence: CASRQQGGGGELFF. The CDR3 DNA follows: TGTGCCAGTAGGCAACAGGGAGGGGGCGGGGAGCTGTTTTTT.

The rearrangement uses TRBV11-3 and TRBJ2-1, with 12 bases lining up with TRBD2. After removal of 1 base from V and 9 bases from J, the junction contained 10 bases not matched to a gene. The CDR3 is 17 residues long. The germline gives CDR1 SGHNT, CDR2 YENEEA. The CDR3: CASSLALTSGSLGEQFF. Written as DNA, the CDR3 is TGTGCCAGCAGCTTAGCTCTGACTAGCGGGAGTTTGGGTGAGCAGTTCTTC. The whole variable domain, remainder taken from reference TRBV11-3 and TRBJ2-1, is EAGVVQSPRYKIIEKKQPVAFWCNPISGHNTLYWYLQNLGQGPELLIRYENEEAVDDSQLPKDRFSAERLKGVDSTLKIQPAELGDSAVYLCASSLALTSGSLGEQFFGPGTRLTVL.

CDR3 in amino acids: CASGVSSAPQHF. In nucleotides, the CDR3 is TGTGCCAGCGGAGTAAGCTCGGCGCCCCAGCATTTT. This chain joins TRBV2 and TRBJ1-5; D gene ambiguous. The germline V gene encodes CDR1 SNHLY and CDR2 FYNNEI. This CDR3 spans 12 amino acids. The germline V and J ends were trimmed by 8 bases and 9 bases, with 14 bases remaining between them.

The chain employs TRBV11-2 and TRBJ2-5; D is ambiguous. The CDR3 loop spans 13 amino acids. The germline V gene encodes CDR1 SGHAT and CDR2 FQNNGV. V lost 2 bases, J lost 3 bases, and 7 bases lay in between. The CDR3 coding sequence is TGTGCCAGCAGCTTACCAGGAAAAGAGACCCAGTACTTC. Protein product: CASSLPGKETQYF.

The V call is TRBV5-1, the J call TRBJ1-2, with D uncertain. Germline CDR1 SGHRS, CDR2 YFSETQ. Trimming removed 0 bases from V and 5 bases from J, with 8 bases in between. The CDR3 loop spans 13 amino acids. The chain's CDR3 is CASSLVADYGYTF. In DNA, the CDR3 is TGCGCCAGCAGCTTGGTGGCAGATTATGGCTACACCTTC.

The CDR3 loop is CASSYQTGNTEAFF. The CDR3 DNA is TGCGCCAGCAGCTACCAGACAGGGAACACTGAAGCTTTCTTT. V and J are TRBV5-1 and TRBJ1-1, with a possible D match to TRBD1 (6 bases). The CDR3 covers 14 residues. Trimming removed 3 bases from V and 1 base from J, with 10 bases in between. Germline V gives CDR1 SGHRS, CDR2 YFSETQ.

This chain joins TRBV7-9 and TRBJ2-5; 10 bases fit TRBD1. The trim removed 3 bases at V and 11 bases at J, leaving 9 bases unmatched. The CDR3 is 14 residues long. From germline, CDR1 is SEHNR and CDR2 FQNEAQ (reference sequence). This chain's CDR3 is CASSFGTGDDEQYF. The CDR3 nucleotides read TGTGCCAGCAGCTTCGGGACAGGGGACGATGAGCAGTACTTC.

The chain recombines TRBV5-6 with TRBJ1-6; D is unclear. This CDR3 is built from 14 residues. V lost 1 base, J lost 11 bases, and 13 bases lay in between. Germline V gives CDR1 SGHDT, CDR2 YYEEEE. CDR3 loop: CASSLNPEEPPLHF. In DNA, the CDR3 is TGTGCCAGCAGCTTGAATCCAGAGGAGCCACCCCTCCACTTT. The full variable domain, in which reference TRBV5-6 and TRBJ1-6 provide the parts outside the CDR3, is DAGVTQSPTHLIKTRGQQVTLRCSPKSGHDTVSWYQQALGQGPQFIFQYYEEEERQRGNFPDRFSGHQFPNYSSELNVNALLLGDSALYLCASSLNPEEPPLHFGNGTRLTVT.

This chain joins TRBV29-1 and TRBJ2-5, with 7 bases identical to TRBD1. The J call is doubtful: the DNA matches TRBJ2-7 better. The CDR3 extends over 12 amino acids. Germline-derived CDR1 and CDR2 are SQVTM and ANQGSEA. The DNA for the CDR3 is TGCAGCGGCTGGGACAGCAACTACGAGCAGTACTTC. Amino acids: CSGWDSNYEQYF.

This chain uses TRBV2 with TRBJ2-7, with TRBD1 matching over 9 bases. Germline loops: CDR1 SNHLY, CDR2 FYNNEI. This CDR3 comprises 14 residues. V gave up 3 bases and J gave up 7 bases; unmatched junction bases: 7. This chain's CDR3 is CASSDGTGLWEQYF. CDR3 nucleotide sequence: TGTGCCAGCAGTGATGGGACAGGGCTATGGGAGCAGTACTTC. Combining the CDR3 with reference TRBV2 and TRBJ2-7 gives the whole variable domain EPEVTQTPSHQVTQMGQEVILRCVPISNHLYFYWYRQILGQKVEFLVSFYNNEISEKSEIFDDQFSVERPDGSNFTLKIRSTKLEDSAMYFCASSDGTGLWEQYFGPGTRLTVT.

This clone was observed a few times. V and J are TRBV9 and TRBJ2-3; 10 bases match TRBD2. CDR1 SGDLS and CDR2 YYNGEE come from the germline V gene. The CDR3 extends over 15 amino acids. V lost 3 bases, J lost 4 bases, and 5 bases stayed unmatched. As DNA, the CDR3 is TGTGCCAGCAGCGGGACTAGCGGTCCAGCAGATACGCAGTATTTT. It yields the protein CASSGTSGPADTQYF.

DNA for the CDR3: TGTGCCAGCAGCCGAGGGTTCCCTTACGAGCAGTACTTC. As protein: CASSRGFPYEQYF. V and J are TRBV7-2 and TRBJ2-7; D might be TRBD2 (5 bases). The V end lost 5 bases, the J end lost 4 bases, and 12 bases lay between the germline ends. Germline V gene data show CDR1 as SGHTA and CDR2 as FQGNSA. The CDR3 is 13 amino acids.

The chain employs TRBV10-3 and TRBJ2-3; TRBD2 aligns across 10 bases. V dropped 4 bases and J dropped 6; count of bases not matched to a gene: 4. Per germline, CDR1 ENHRY and CDR2 SYGVKD. This CDR3 comprises 14 residues. The CDR3, as DNA: TGTGCCATCAGTGGGCTAGCGGGGGATGATACGCAGTATTTT. Residues: CAISGLAGDDTQYF.

The chain recombines TRBV5-1 with TRBJ2-5, with D tentatively TRBD2 (6 bases). There are 15 residues in the CDR3. Germline V gene data show CDR1 as SGHRS and CDR2 as YFSETQ. V lost 2 bases to trimming and J lost 5 bases, with 16 bases between them. CDR3 amino acids: CASSFNGNGGETQYF. CDR3 bases: TGCGCCAGCAGCTTTAACGGGAATGGAGGGGAGACCCAGTACTTC. Variable domain in full (rest from reference TRBV5-1 and TRBJ2-5): KAGVTQTPRYLIKTRGQQVTLSCSPISGHRSVSWYQQTPGQGLQFLFEYFSETQRNKGNFPGRFSGRQFSNSRSEMNVSTLELGDSALYLCASSFNGNGGETQYFGPGTRLLVL.

This clone came up once. The rearrangement links TRBV27 to TRBJ2-3, with no clear D. The CDR3 loop spans 13 amino acids. The V end was cut by 3 bases, the J end by 4 bases, with 8 bases between. Per the germline V gene, CDR1 is MNHEY and CDR2 is SMNVEV (reference sequence). DNA for the CDR3: TGTGCCAGCAGTTTCCAACATTCAGATACGCAGTATTTT. Protein sequence: CASSFQHSDTQYF.

Comments on this clone: Germline is not matched at one junction end, which may reflect a read error. The chain links TRBV9 to TRBJ2-1, with a possible D match to TRBD1 (6 bases). Looked up from germline, CDR1 is SGDLS and CDR2 is YYNGEE. CDR3 length: 17 amino acids. The CDR3 loop reads CASSVARFRGPYNGQFF. Written as DNA, the CDR3 is TGTGCCAGCAGCGTAGCTCGATTCAGGGGCCCCTACAATGGGCAGTTCTTC.

This chain joins TRBV5-1 and TRBJ2-2; weak D call: TRBD2 (5 bases). Trimming removed 4 bases at V and 4 bases at J, with 8 bases between. The CDR3 is 13 residues long. In germline, CDR1 is SGHRS, CDR2 YFSETQ. The CDR3 loop is CASSPGITGELFF. The CDR3 coding sequence is TGCGCCAGCAGCCCGGGGATCACCGGGGAGCTGTTTTTT.

The rearrangement links TRBV28 to TRBJ2-2; perhaps TRBD1 as D (5 bases). This CDR3 comprises 15 residues. Germline V lookup: CDR1 MDHEN, CDR2 SYDVKM. The V gene lost 11 bases and the J gene lost 1 base, with 17 bases spanning the gap. The CDR3 is CAGFSRTMNTGELFF. The CDR3 nucleotides read TGTGCCGGATTCTCTAGGACAATGAACACCGGGGAGCTGTTTTTT.

The gene calls are TRBV27 and TRBJ2-3, with TRBD2 matching 9 bases. Trimming removed 1 base from V and 4 bases from J; junction bases left unmatched: 0. The CDR3 runs 14 residues. CDR1 is MNHEY, CDR2 SMNVEV, per germline (reference sequence). The CDR3 DNA is TGTGCCAGCAGTTTATTAGCGGGAGCAGATACGCAGTATTTT. Translated: CASSLLAGADTQYF.

This chain uses TRBV15 with TRBJ2-7; TRBD1 agrees at 7 bases. Germline assignment: CDR1 LNHNV and CDR2 YYDKDF (reference sequence). The CDR3 is 16 residues long. The V segment lost 5 bases and the J segment 0 bases; nucleotides outside the gene matches: 10. DNA for the CDR3: TGTGCCACCAGCGGGGGCCCGGGACAGAACTCCTACGAGCAGTACTTC. Its protein is CATSGGPGQNSYEQYF. The full variable domain, with the rest looked up from reference TRBV15 and TRBJ2-7, is DAMVIQNPRYQVTQFGKPVTLSCSQTLNHNVMYWYQQKSSQAPKLLFHYYDKDFNNEADTPDNFQSRRPNTSFCFLDIRSPGLGDTAMYLCATSGGPGQNSYEQYFGPGTRLTVT.

The chain joins TRBV2 to TRBJ1-2, with D tentatively TRBD1 (5 bases). V lost 6 bases and J lost 6, with 8 bases in between. Germline loops: CDR1 SNHLY, CDR2 FYNNEI. This CDR3 region has 11 residues. The CDR3 here is CASRGVDGYTF. The CDR3 DNA is TGTGCCAGCAGAGGGGTGGATGGCTACACCTTC. The full variable domain, rest sourced from reference TRBV2 and TRBJ1-2, is EPEVTQTPSHQVTQMGQEVILRCVPISNHLYFYWYRQILGQKVEFLVSFYNNEISEKSEIFDDQFSVERPDGSNFTLKIRSTKLEDSAMYFCASRGVDGYTFGSGTRLTVV.

As DNA, the CDR3 is TGTGCCAGCAGTTATTTCCCCACTACGACAGGGTCGAACACCGGGGAGCTGTTTTTT. It specifies CASSYFPTTTGSNTGELFF. The rearrangement uses TRBV27 and TRBJ2-2; 7 bases align to TRBD1. J gave up 0 bases and V 4 bases, and 14 bases lay outside the gene matches. The germline V gene has CDR1 MNHEY and CDR2 SMNVEV (reference sequence). The CDR3 totals 19 residues.